Below, one TCR beta chain is given with its context. The repertoire was sequenced with immunoSEQ multiplex PCR; TCRdb's copy has only in-frame clones and lacks some. The sample holds about 220,000 clones; about 79% are singletons and the top ten take approximately 3.6%. This record comes from a study of blood T cell repertoires in COVID-19. There are 13 residues in the CDR3. CDR1 SQVTM and CDR2 ANQGSEA come from the germline V gene. With V trimmed by 5 bases and J by 2 bases, 4 bases remained unmatched. The genes are TRBV29-1 and TRBJ1-2, with TRBD1 matching over 8 bases. Sequencing was performed on PBMCs or T cells enriched from blood (not recorded which). This TCR was recovered from a woman aged 55-69 years who had recovered from COVID-19. This CDR3 reads CSVSGGENYGYTF. The CDR3 nucleotides read TGCAGCGTTTCAGGGGGCGAAAACTATGGCTACACCTTC.